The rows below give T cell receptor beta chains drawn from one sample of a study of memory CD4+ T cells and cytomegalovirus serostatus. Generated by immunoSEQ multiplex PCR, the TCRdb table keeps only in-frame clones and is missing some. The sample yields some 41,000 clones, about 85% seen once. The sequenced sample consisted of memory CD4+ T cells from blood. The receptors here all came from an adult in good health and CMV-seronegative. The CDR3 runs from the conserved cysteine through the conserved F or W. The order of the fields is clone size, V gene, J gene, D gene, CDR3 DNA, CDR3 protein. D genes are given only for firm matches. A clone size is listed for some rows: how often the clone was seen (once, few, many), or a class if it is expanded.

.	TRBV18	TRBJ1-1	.	TGTGCCAGCTCACCAAGAAGGGGGGACGGGGGCACTGAAGCTTTCTTT	CASSPRRGDGGTEAFF
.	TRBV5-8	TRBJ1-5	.	TGTGCCAGCAGCTTGGGACAGGCACCGGGCAATCAGCCCCAGCATTTT	CASSLGQAPGNQPQHF
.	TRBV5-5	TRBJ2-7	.	TGTGCCAGCAGCAGGGGCGGAGGTTTCTCCTACGAGCAGTACTTC	CASSRGGGFSYEQYF
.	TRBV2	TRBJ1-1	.	TGTGCCACCAGTAGGAACACTGAAGCTTTCTTT	CATSRNTEAFF
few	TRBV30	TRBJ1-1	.	TGTGCCTGGACAACAGGGTCTTTGAACACTGAAGCTTTCTTT	CAWTTGSLNTEAFF
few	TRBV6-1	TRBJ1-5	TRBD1	TGTGCCAGCAGTGATGGACAGGCCCATGGCAATCAGCCCCAGCATTTT	CASSDGQAHGNQPQHF
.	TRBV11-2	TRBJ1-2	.	TGTGCCAGCAGCTCTGGGACCCCGGGCTATGGCTACACCTTC	CASSSGTPGYGYTF
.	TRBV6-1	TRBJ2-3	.	TGTGCCAGCAGTGAAGCTGGGGGGCGGCGAGCAGATACGCAGTATTTT	CASSEAGGRRADTQYF
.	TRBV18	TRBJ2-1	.	TGTGCCAGCTCACCCATCGCGGGGACCTACAATGAGCAGTTCTTC	CASSPIAGTYNEQFF
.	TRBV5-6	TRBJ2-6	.	TGTGCCAGCAGCCTGTGGGGGAAAACTGGGGCCAACGTCCTGACTTTC	CASSLWGKTGANVLTF
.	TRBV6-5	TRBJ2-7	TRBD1	TGTGCCAGCAGTTACTCGACAGGGGGCCTCTACGAGCAGTACTTC	CASSYSTGGLYEQYF
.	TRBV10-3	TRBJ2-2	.	TGTGCCATCAGTGGGAAAACTGGGACGGTGAACACCGGGGAGCTGTTTTTT	CAISGKTGTVNTGELFF
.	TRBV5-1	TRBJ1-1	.	TGCGCCAGCAGCCCGGGGGGGGACATGAACACTGAAGCTTTCTTT	CASSPGGDMNTEAFF
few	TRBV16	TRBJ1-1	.	TGTGCCAGCAGCCAATCGAACAGGGCGAACACTGAAGCTTTCTTT	CASSQSNRANTEAFF
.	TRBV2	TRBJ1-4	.	TGTGCCAGCAGATCCCGGGGGGGGAGTGAAAAACTGTTTTTT	CASRSRGGSEKLFF
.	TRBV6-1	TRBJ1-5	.	TGTGCCAGCAGTGAAGGCTCCTTGGTATTTCAGCCCCAGCATTTT	CASSEGSLVFQPQHF
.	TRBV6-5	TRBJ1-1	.	TGTGCCAGCAGGGACATGGGGAACACTGAAGCTTTCTTT	CASRDMGNTEAFF
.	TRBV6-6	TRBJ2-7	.	TGTGCCAGCAGTCAAAAGGGCTACGAGCAGTACTTC	CASSQKGYEQYF
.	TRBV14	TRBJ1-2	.	TGTGCCAGCAGCCCAAGCGGCGGTCTCTATGGCTACACCTTC	CASSPSGGLYGYTF